Each of the 2 T cell receptor beta chains below was sequenced from the same sample in a study of T cells in Graves' hyperthyroidism and ophthalmopathy. The source material, RNA transcripts, was used to amplify TCR beta CDR3 regions. During a first-round RT-PCR of the TCR CDR3, the HTBI primer set was used. TCRdb redid the calling of the multiplex PCR reads with MiXCR, one entry per CDR3 protein. This sample has some 250,000 distinct CDR3 sequences; roughly 15% occur once, and the top ten carry about 33%. Sequenced input: blood. The receptors were gathered from a woman in her fifties or sixties with Graves' hyperthyroidism that later progressed to Graves' ophthalmopathy.

In its sample, this clonotype was seen a few times. This chain connects TRBV6-1 to TRBJ2-3; TRBD1 aligns across 9 bases. J gave up 0 bases and V 5 bases, and 6 bases lay outside the gene matches. This CDR3 contains 16 residues. The V gene's germline CDR1 is MNHNS and CDR2 SASEGT. The CDR3 DNA is TGTGCCAGCAGTTCGACAGGGGGTTCTAGCACAGATACGCAGTATTTT. Translating gives CASSSTGGSSTDTQYF.

In this sample, this clonotype turned up many times. The J gene is TRBJ1-6, the V gene TRBV28; 8 bases agree with TRBD1. Trimming took 5 bases from V and 10 from J; bases not matched to a gene: 7. The CDR3 is made up of 14 amino acids. Germline CDR1 and CDR2: MDHEN and SYDVKM. CDR3 coding DNA: TGTGCCAGCAGTACCGGACAGGGAAACTCACCCCTCCACTTT. Translation gives CASSTGQGNSPLHF. Using reference TRBV28 and TRBJ1-6 for the parts outside the CDR3, the full variable domain is DVKVTQSSRYLVKRTGEKVFLECVQDMDHENMFWYRQDPGLGLRLIYFSYDVKMKEKGDIPEGYSVSREKKERFSLILESASTNQTSMYLCASSTGQGNSPLHFGNGTRLTVT.